The rows below give T cell receptor beta chains drawn from one sample of a study of shared clonotypes between healthy human individuals. Using immunoSEQ multiplex PCR, the repertoire was profiled, and TCRdb retains in-frame clones only, with some absent. The data contain about 700,000 clones, about 92% of them singletons. The sample consisted of naive CD8+ T cells sorted from blood. The receptors originated from a man under 40 in good health. Both conserved end residues are part of each CDR3. Each record gives: D gene, clone size, V gene, J gene, CDR3 protein, CDR3 DNA. A D gene is named only where the DNA matches it firmly. A clone size is listed for some rows: how often the clone was seen (once, few, many), or a class if it is expanded.

D gene: NA; clone size: NA; V gene: TRBV29-1; J gene: TRBJ2-1; CDR3 protein: CSAERVNEQFF; CDR3 DNA: TGCAGCGCCGAAAGGGTCAATGAGCAGTTCTTC
D gene: NA; clone size: once; V gene: TRBV25-1; J gene: TRBJ2-7; CDR3 protein: CASGHSSYEQYF; CDR3 DNA: TGTGCCAGTGGGCACAGCTCCTACGAGCAGTACTTC
D gene: NA; clone size: NA; V gene: TRBV13; J gene: TRBJ1-1; CDR3 protein: CASSFHRAEAFF; CDR3 DNA: TGTGCCAGCAGCTTTCACAGGGCTGAAGCTTTCTTT
D gene: NA; clone size: NA; V gene: TRBV7-9; J gene: TRBJ2-2; CDR3 protein: CASSLGKNTGELFF; CDR3 DNA: TGTGCCAGCAGCTTAGGCAAGAACACCGGGGAGCTGTTTTTT
D gene: NA; clone size: NA; V gene: TRBV5-6; J gene: TRBJ2-1; CDR3 protein: CASSLVAGPTEQFF; CDR3 DNA: TGTGCCAGCAGCTTGGTCGCGGGCCCCACTGAGCAGTTCTTC
D gene: NA; clone size: NA; V gene: TRBV7-2; J gene: TRBJ2-2; CDR3 protein: CASSYLTGAAGTGELFF; CDR3 DNA: TGTGCCAGCAGCTATCTAACAGGGGCGGCGGGGACCGGGGAGCTGTTTTTT
D gene: TRBD2; clone size: NA; V gene: TRBV29-1; J gene: TRBJ2-1; CDR3 protein: CSVEDSLARLAGVSYNEQFF; CDR3 DNA: TGCAGCGTTGAAGACAGCCTCGCTCGGCTAGCGGGAGTTTCCTACAATGAGCAGTTCTTC
D gene: TRBD2; clone size: NA; V gene: TRBV4-3; J gene: TRBJ2-7; CDR3 protein: CASSPTSGTTYEQYF; CDR3 DNA: TGCGCCAGCAGCCCAACTAGCGGAACTACCTACGAGCAGTACTTC
D gene: TRBD1; clone size: NA; V gene: TRBV4-1; J gene: TRBJ2-2; CDR3 protein: CASSHGQGVRGELFF; CDR3 DNA: TGCGCCAGCAGCCACGGACAGGGGGTCCGAGGGGAGCTGTTTTTT
D gene: TRBD1; clone size: NA; V gene: TRBV5-1; J gene: TRBJ2-1; CDR3 protein: CASSTGDNEQFF; CDR3 DNA: TGCGCCAGCAGCACAGGGGACAATGAGCAGTTCTTC
D gene: NA; clone size: once; V gene: TRBV27; J gene: TRBJ2-5; CDR3 protein: CASSLLGGDETQYF; CDR3 DNA: TGTGCCAGCAGTTTGTTAGGGGGGGACGAGACCCAGTACTTC
D gene: NA; clone size: NA; V gene: TRBV11-2; J gene: TRBJ2-7; CDR3 protein: CASSLRGYYEQYF; CDR3 DNA: TGTGCCAGCAGCCTCCGGGGCTACTACGAGCAGTACTTC
D gene: NA; clone size: NA; V gene: TRBV27; J gene: TRBJ2-1; CDR3 protein: CASSLLGYNEQFF; CDR3 DNA: TGTGCCAGCAGTTTATTAGGGTACAATGAGCAGTTCTTC
D gene: NA; clone size: NA; V gene: TRBV21-1; J gene: TRBJ2-7; CDR3 protein: CASHSSKADRGSEQYF; CDR3 DNA: TGTGCCAGTCATAGCTCGAAGGCGGACAGGGGTTCCGAGCAGTACTTC
D gene: NA; clone size: NA; V gene: TRBV7-8; J gene: TRBJ1-5; CDR3 protein: CASSPQLDYLNSNQPQHF; CDR3 DNA: TGTGCCAGCAGCCCCCAACTCGATTACCTGAATAGCAATCAGCCCCAGCATTTT
D gene: TRBD1; clone size: NA; V gene: TRBV7-8; J gene: TRBJ1-5; CDR3 protein: CASSLKGLGTGTNSNQPQHF; CDR3 DNA: TGTGCCAGCAGCCTAAAGGGGCTAGGGACAGGGACTAATAGCAATCAGCCCCAGCATTTT
D gene: TRBD2; clone size: NA; V gene: TRBV13; J gene: TRBJ2-7; CDR3 protein: CASSLAVAGGGYEQYF; CDR3 DNA: TGTGCCAGCAGCTTAGCAGTGGCGGGAGGAGGCTACGAGCAGTACTTC
D gene: TRBD2; clone size: NA; V gene: TRBV6-6; J gene: TRBJ2-3; CDR3 protein: CASSYKWEGQDTQYF; CDR3 DNA: TGTGCCAGCAGTTACAAGTGGGAGGGCCAAGATACGCAGTATTTT
D gene: NA; clone size: NA; V gene: TRBV19; J gene: TRBJ1-4; CDR3 protein: CASSYSTAEKLFF; CDR3 DNA: TGTGCCAGTAGCTACTCGACAGCGGAAAAACTGTTTTTT
D gene: NA; clone size: NA; V gene: TRBV27; J gene: TRBJ1-1; CDR3 protein: CASSTGLEAFF; CDR3 DNA: TGTGCCAGCAGTACAGGGCTTGAAGCTTTCTTT
D gene: TRBD2; clone size: NA; V gene: TRBV7-8; J gene: TRBJ2-7; CDR3 protein: CASSLFGSGSSYEQYF; CDR3 DNA: TGTGCCAGCAGCTTATTTGGTAGCGGGAGCTCCTACGAGCAGTACTTC
D gene: NA; clone size: NA; V gene: TRBV10-3; J gene: TRBJ2-7; CDR3 protein: CAISEGPTYEQYF; CDR3 DNA: TGTGCCATCAGTGAGGGGCCGACTTACGAGCAGTACTTC
D gene: NA; clone size: NA; V gene: TRBV5-1; J gene: TRBJ1-2; CDR3 protein: CASSSRGVRYGYTF; CDR3 DNA: TGCGCCAGCAGTTCGAGGGGCGTTCGGTATGGCTACACCTTC
D gene: NA; clone size: NA; V gene: TRBV6-1; J gene: TRBJ1-1; CDR3 protein: CASVSFNGVEAFF; CDR3 DNA: TGTGCCAGCGTCTCCTTCAATGGCGTCGAAGCTTTCTTT
D gene: TRBD1; clone size: NA; V gene: TRBV9; J gene: TRBJ1-1; CDR3 protein: CASSVAGTGLTEAFF; CDR3 DNA: TGTGCCAGCAGCGTAGCCGGGACAGGGCTCACTGAAGCTTTCTTT
D gene: NA; clone size: NA; V gene: TRBV19; J gene: TRBJ2-7; CDR3 protein: CASSISWGLHEQYF; CDR3 DNA: TGTGCCAGTAGTATCTCGTGGGGGTTGCACGAGCAGTACTTC
D gene: TRBD2; clone size: NA; V gene: TRBV7-2; J gene: TRBJ2-3; CDR3 protein: CASSLDFALAGTDTQYF; CDR3 DNA: TGTGCCAGCAGCTTAGACTTTGCCCTAGCGGGCACAGATACGCAGTATTTT
D gene: NA; clone size: NA; V gene: TRBV29-1; J gene: TRBJ2-7; CDR3 protein: CSVVWGGYEQYF; CDR3 DNA: TGCAGCGTTGTATGGGGAGGCTACGAGCAGTACTTC
D gene: NA; clone size: NA; V gene: TRBV5-4; J gene: TRBJ2-3; CDR3 protein: CASSLAGGGVTDTQYF; CDR3 DNA: TGTGCCAGCAGCTTGGCCGGTGGGGGAGTCACAGATACGCAGTATTTT
D gene: NA; clone size: NA; V gene: TRBV10-1; J gene: TRBJ1-5; CDR3 protein: CASSESLGGAQHF; CDR3 DNA: TGCGCCAGCAGTGAGTCCCTTGGCGGGGCCCAGCATTTT
D gene: NA; clone size: NA; V gene: TRBV29-1; J gene: TRBJ2-7; CDR3 protein: CSVVTVSDFEQYF; CDR3 DNA: TGCAGCGTTGTTACGGTCTCAGACTTTGAGCAGTACTTC
D gene: NA; clone size: NA; V gene: TRBV25-1; J gene: TRBJ2-5; CDR3 protein: CATLGETQYF; CDR3 DNA: TGTGCCACCCTGGGAGAGACCCAGTACTTC
D gene: NA; clone size: NA; V gene: TRBV6-1; J gene: TRBJ2-7; CDR3 protein: CASSEAQGRGPYEQYF; CDR3 DNA: TGTGCCAGCAGTGAAGCGCAGGGCAGGGGACCTTACGAGCAGTACTTC
D gene: NA; clone size: NA; V gene: TRBV7-9; J gene: TRBJ2-7; CDR3 protein: CASSARAQGGDEQYF; CDR3 DNA: TGTGCCAGCAGCGCCCGGGCTCAGGGGGGGGACGAGCAGTACTTC
D gene: NA; clone size: NA; V gene: TRBV7-9; J gene: TRBJ1-2; CDR3 protein: CASSSEGGAYYGYTF; CDR3 DNA: TGTGCCAGCAGCTCCGAAGGGGGTGCCTACTATGGCTACACCTTC
D gene: TRBD1; clone size: NA; V gene: TRBV4-3; J gene: TRBJ1-2; CDR3 protein: CASSPGPKGAGYGYTF; CDR3 DNA: TGCGCCAGCAGCCCAGGGCCTAAGGGGGCCGGCTATGGCTACACCTTC
D gene: TRBD1; clone size: NA; V gene: TRBV7-8; J gene: TRBJ2-5; CDR3 protein: CASSLVRDRRQETQYF; CDR3 DNA: TGTGCCAGCAGCTTAGTTCGGGACAGGCGTCAAGAGACCCAGTACTTC
D gene: TRBD1; clone size: NA; V gene: TRBV9; J gene: TRBJ2-3; CDR3 protein: CASSGQGREVDTQYF; CDR3 DNA: TGTGCCAGCAGCGGACAGGGGCGCGAGGTAGATACGCAGTATTTT
D gene: NA; clone size: NA; V gene: TRBV5-1; J gene: TRBJ1-1; CDR3 protein: CASIGGPTTEAFF; CDR3 DNA: TGCGCCAGCATAGGAGGGCCCACCACTGAAGCTTTCTTT
D gene: NA; clone size: NA; V gene: TRBV27; J gene: TRBJ1-1; CDR3 protein: CASSASVTMNTEAFF; CDR3 DNA: TGTGCCAGCAGTGCCTCGGTGACTATGAACACTGAAGCTTTCTTT
D gene: NA; clone size: NA; V gene: TRBV10-2; J gene: TRBJ2-5; CDR3 protein: CASTGRIQETQYF; CDR3 DNA: TGCGCCAGCACCGGACGGATCCAAGAGACCCAGTACTTC
D gene: TRBD2; clone size: NA; V gene: TRBV7-9; J gene: TRBJ2-1; CDR3 protein: CASSSRLAGDGEQFF; CDR3 DNA: TGTGCCAGCAGCTCAAGACTAGCGGGAGATGGTGAGCAGTTCTTC
D gene: NA; clone size: once; V gene: TRBV30; J gene: TRBJ2-2; CDR3 protein: CAWSVVTGAGELFF; CDR3 DNA: TGTGCCTGGAGTGTTGTCACGGGTGCCGGGGAGCTGTTTTTT
D gene: NA; clone size: once; V gene: TRBV7-9; J gene: TRBJ2-7; CDR3 protein: CASSNSSTAYEQYF; CDR3 DNA: TGTGCCAGCAGCAATTCCTCGACCGCCTACGAGCAGTACTTC
D gene: NA; clone size: NA; V gene: TRBV5-1; J gene: TRBJ1-2; CDR3 protein: CASSLTPSGYGYTF; CDR3 DNA: TGCGCCAGCAGCTTGACACCTTCGGGCTATGGCTACACCTTC
D gene: NA; clone size: NA; V gene: TRBV5-1; J gene: TRBJ2-7; CDR3 protein: CASSLALGLSYEQYF; CDR3 DNA: TGCGCCAGCAGCTTGGCTCTTGGCCTCTCCTACGAGCAGTACTTC
D gene: TRBD1; clone size: NA; V gene: TRBV18; J gene: TRBJ2-1; CDR3 protein: CASSPNYLGTGEQFF; CDR3 DNA: TGTGCCAGCTCACCGAATTATCTGGGGACAGGCGAGCAGTTCTTC
D gene: NA; clone size: NA; V gene: TRBV2; J gene: TRBJ1-1; CDR3 protein: CASSSREISNTEAFF; CDR3 DNA: TGTGCCAGCAGTTCGAGAGAGATCAGCAACACTGAAGCTTTCTTT
D gene: NA; clone size: NA; V gene: TRBV6-5; J gene: TRBJ1-1; CDR3 protein: CASSIQTENTEAFF; CDR3 DNA: TGTGCCAGCAGTATACAGACCGAGAACACTGAAGCTTTCTTT
D gene: NA; clone size: NA; V gene: TRBV7-9; J gene: TRBJ2-7; CDR3 protein: CASSARDIYEQYF; CDR3 DNA: TGTGCCAGCAGCGCCCGGGACATCTACGAGCAGTACTTC
D gene: NA; clone size: NA; V gene: TRBV7-9; J gene: TRBJ2-5; CDR3 protein: CASSLKGKGVQETQYF; CDR3 DNA: TGTGCCAGCAGCTTAAAGGGGAAAGGGGTACAAGAGACCCAGTACTTC
D gene: NA; clone size: NA; V gene: TRBV4-1; J gene: TRBJ1-3; CDR3 protein: CASSQEGGQGRSSNTIYF; CDR3 DNA: TGCGCCAGCAGCCAAGAAGGAGGGCAGGGACGAAGTTCAAACACCATATATTTT
D gene: NA; clone size: few; V gene: TRBV28; J gene: TRBJ1-2; CDR3 protein: CAEGTGYGYTF; CDR3 DNA: TGTGCCGAGGGCACCGGCTATGGCTACACCTTC
D gene: NA; clone size: NA; V gene: TRBV6-6; J gene: TRBJ2-1; CDR3 protein: CASSYGWNNEQFF; CDR3 DNA: TGTGCCAGCAGTTACGGTTGGAACAATGAGCAGTTCTTC